This T cell receptor (beta chain) was retrieved from a study of blood T cell repertoires in COVID-19. Original handling: By means of reference gene primer amplification, nucleated cell counts were estimated. Method: immunoSEQ multiplex PCR; TCRdb's copy keeps in-frame clones and lacks some. For V, J and clone size, that table is used; D and trimming come from the DNA. This sample has tens of thousands of clones, with around 85% found just once. The sequencing input was peripheral blood. The source of this sequence is a woman between 65 and 79 years old with acute or convalescent COVID-19.

This CDR3 is CTSSGIAGGPNTGELFF. The CDR3 DNA follows: TGCACCAGCAGCGGTATAGCGGGGGGGCCGAACACCGGGGAGCTGTTTTTT. V gene TRBV1 combines with J gene TRBJ2-2; the table's D gene call, TRBD2, was not cross checked with the DNA. TRBV1 is given as a pseudogene. This CDR3 contains 17 residues.